A single sample is the source of the 26 T cell receptor beta chains below, sequenced in a study of shared clonotypes between healthy human individuals. The assay was immunoSEQ multiplex PCR, and TCRdb's table has in-frame clones only and misses some. The table records about 180,000 clones, about 93% of them present only once. Source material: naive CD4+ T cells sorted from blood. Subset defined: CD45RA+ positively selected. The receptors come from a young woman in good health.

The chain is built from TRBV7-2 and TRBJ1-1, with D hard to call. The CDR3 runs to 13 residues. Trimming pared 5 bases from V and 2 bases from J, leaving 9 bases between. Germline V gene sequence: CDR1 SGHTA, CDR2 FQGNSA. DNA for the CDR3: TGTGCCAGCAGCAAGGCCGAAAACACTGAAGCTTTCTTT. Protein sequence: CASSKAENTEAFF.

This clone has just one count. The rearrangement joins TRBV19 to TRBJ2-7; 12 bases fit TRBD1. This CDR3 has 17 residues. CDR1 LNHDA and CDR2 SQIVND come from the germline V gene (reference sequence). V lost 6 bases and J lost 7; bases outside the gene matches: 16. The CDR3 bases are TGTGCCAGTAGCCGGATGGGACAGGGGGCTCTTTTAGGAGAGCAGTACTTC. Amino acids: CASSRMGQGALLGEQYF.

The chain is built from TRBV28 and TRBJ1-2; 9 bases map to TRBD1. The CDR3 length is 14 residues. Trimming at V came to 5 bases and at J to 2 bases, leaving 3 bases not matched to a gene. CDR1 and CDR2 from the germline V gene are MDHEN and SYDVKM. For the CDR3, the DNA is TGTGCCAGCAGTCAGGGACAGGGAAACTATGGCTACACCTTC. As protein: CASSQGQGNYGYTF.

The chain uses TRBV28 and TRBJ1-1, with D perhaps matching TRBD1 (5 bases). CDR1 is MDHEN, CDR2 SYDVKM, per germline. This CDR3 contains 12 residues. V gave up 7 bases and J gave up 6 bases, with 12 bases separating them. The DNA of the CDR3 is TGTGCCAGCACTGACAGTTCGGCTGAAGCTTTCTTT. Protein sequence: CASTDSSAEAFF.

V gene TRBV9 combines with J gene TRBJ1-1; D not resolved. The CDR3 length is 14 residues. Germline CDR1 SGDLS, CDR2 YYNGEE. V was clipped by 4 bases and J by 0 bases, with 10 bases between them. CDR3 residues: CASSPDPMNTEAFF. The CDR3 region has the DNA TGTGCCAGCAGCCCCGACCCGATGAACACTGAAGCTTTCTTT. The complete variable domain, with remaining parts taken from reference TRBV9 and TRBJ1-1, reads DSGVTQTPKHLITATGQRVTLRCSPRSGDLSVYWYQQSLDQGLQFLIQYYNGEERAKGNILERFSAQQFPDLHSELNLSSLELGDSALYFCASSPDPMNTEAFFGQGTRLTVV.

The gene calls are TRBV10-1 and TRBJ1-4; a possible D gene is TRBD1 (5 bases). The CDR3 contains 13 residues. Trimming removed 4 bases from V and 5 bases from J, with 8 bases in between. Per germline, CDR1 WNHNN and CDR2 SYGVQD (reference sequence). The CDR3 reads CASSAGSNEKLFF. The CDR3 region has the DNA TGCGCCAGCAGTGCAGGGTCGAATGAAAAACTGTTTTTT.

This clone was seen only once. V is TRBV18 and J is TRBJ1-4; 7 nucleotides agree with TRBD1. The CDR3 has 15 amino acids. From germline, CDR1 is KGHSH and CDR2 LQKENI. J gave up 5 bases and V 4 bases, and 7 bases lay outside the gene matches. The CDR3 nucleotides read TGTGCCAGCTCACGACAACAGGGACAGAATGAAAAACTGTTTTTT. Amino acids: CASSRQQGQNEKLFF. The entire variable domain, with the rest obtained from reference TRBV18 and TRBJ1-4, is as follows: NAGVMQNPRHLVRRRGQEARLRCSPMKGHSHVYWYRQLPEEGLKFMVYLQKENIIDESGMPKERFSAEFPKEGPSILRIQQVVRGDSAAYFCASSRQQGQNEKLFFGSGTQLSVL.

This chain links TRBV14 with TRBJ1-4, with a tentative D call TRBD1 (6 bases). This CDR3 spans 16 amino acids. V dropped 4 bases and J dropped 5 bases, with 17 bases sitting between them. The germline gives CDR1 SGHDN, CDR2 FVKESK. CDR3 amino acids: CASSRYNGGRNEKLFF. CDR3 coding DNA: TGTGCCAGCAGCCGGTACAACGGGGGGCGCAATGAAAAACTGTTTTTT. Complete variable domain (other parts from reference TRBV14 and TRBJ1-4): EAGVTQFPSHSVIEKGQTVTLRCDPISGHDNLYWYRRVMGKEIKFLLHFVKESKQDESGMPNNRFLAERTGGTYSTLKVQPAELEDSGVYFCASSRYNGGRNEKLFFGSGTQLSVL.

The J gene is TRBJ2-7, the V gene TRBV2, with D possibly TRBD2 on 6 matching bases. The CDR3 is 14 amino acids. Germline-derived CDR1 and CDR2 are SNHLY and FYNNEI. The V end was cut by 4 bases, the J end by 6 bases, with 16 bases between. Here the CDR3 DNA reads TGTGCCAGCAGTGCCATCGGGAGCACAGCCGAGCAGTACTTC. Its translation: CASSAIGSTAEQYF.

V is TRBV27 and J is TRBJ2-7; TRBD2 is a possible D gene (6 bases). CDR3 length equals 16 residues. Trimming removed 3 bases from V and 7 bases from J, with 22 bases in between. Germline-derived CDR1 and CDR2 are MNHEY and SMNVEV (reference sequence). Here the CDR3 reads CASSFAGRLNPREQYF. Here the CDR3 DNA reads TGTGCCAGCAGTTTCGCGGGACGTCTCAACCCTCGGGAGCAGTACTTC.

The count of this clone is one. J is TRBJ2-2 and V is TRBV5-5, with TRBD1 identical over 7 bases. The CDR3 is 15 residues long. Germline values: CDR1 SGHKS, CDR2 YYEKEE (reference sequence). V lost 1 base, J lost 3 bases, and 3 bases stayed unmatched. The CDR3: CASSLRGGDTGELFF. DNA for the CDR3: TGTGCCAGCAGCTTGCGAGGGGGCGACACCGGGGAGCTGTTTTTT.

The chain carries TRBV6-5 and TRBJ2-2; tentative D call: TRBD2 (6 bases). The length of the CDR3 is 15 residues. The germline gives CDR1 MNHEY, CDR2 SVGAGI. Deletions cut 5 bases from V and 7 bases from J, with 17 bases between. The CDR3 loop is CASSPATSLNGELFF. The CDR3 DNA reads as TGTGCCAGCAGTCCCGCGACTAGTTTGAACGGGGAGCTGTTTTTT.

The chain has TRBV27 and TRBJ2-1; perhaps TRBD1 as D (6 bases). Germline CDR1 reads MNHEY; CDR2 reads SMNVEV (reference sequence). This CDR3 is built from 13 residues. Trimming cost V 6 bases and J 1 base, with 7 bases left between them. CDR3 nucleotides: TGTGCCAGCAGGGGGGCATCCTACAATGAGCAGTTCTTC. It codes for CASRGASYNEQFF.

The chain has TRBV4-1 and TRBJ1-2, with TRBD1 matching over 8 bases. Germline CDR1 and CDR2: MGHRA and YSYEKL. CDR3 length: 13 amino acids. V shed 6 bases and J 1 base; nucleotides not matched to a gene: 1. The CDR3 protein is CASRGTGNYGYTF. CDR3 DNA sequence: TGCGCCAGCAGAGGGACAGGTAACTATGGCTACACCTTC.

The chain recombines TRBV2 with TRBJ1-1; 10 bases are shared with TRBD1. This CDR3 contains 15 residues. Trimming took 5 bases from V and 4 from J; bases not matched to a gene: 7. Germline CDR1 reads SNHLY; CDR2 reads FYNNEI. The CDR3 sequence: CASSSDRGLVTEAFF. Here the CDR3 DNA reads TGTGCCAGCAGTAGCGACAGGGGGCTAGTCACTGAAGCTTTCTTT.

The chain carries TRBV11-2 and TRBJ2-5; 11 bases line up with TRBD2. The CDR3 is 16 residues long. Germline loops: CDR1 SGHAT, CDR2 FQNNGV. Trimming cost V 1 base and J 11 bases; bases outside gene matches: 12. DNA of the CDR3: TGTGCCAGCAGCTTAGTCGGGACTAGCGGACGTACCCGGCAGTACTTC. Its translation is CASSLVGTSGRTRQYF.

V gene TRBV30 combines with J gene TRBJ2-1, with 14 bases identical to TRBD2. Germline trimming cut 2 bases from V and 10 bases from J; bases unmatched to any gene: 7. The CDR3 covers 15 residues. CDR1 is GTSNPN, CDR2 SVGIG, per germline (reference sequence). CDR3 residues: CAWSPGLAGVREQFF. The CDR3, as DNA: TGTGCCTGGAGTCCGGGACTAGCGGGAGTTCGGGAGCAGTTCTTC.

The chain combines TRBV28 with TRBJ2-7; D possibly corresponds to TRBD2 (6 bases). The ends were cut back, 5 bases at V and 4 bases at J, with 15 bases in the middle. The CDR3 totals 14 residues. Germline CDR1 is MDHEN and CDR2 is SYDVKM. As DNA, the CDR3 is TGTGCCAGCAGTCCCGGGCAGGGAGGATACGAGCAGTACTTC. Protein: CASSPGQGGYEQYF.

The rearrangement uses TRBV6-5 and TRBJ2-5; perhaps TRBD2 as D (6 bases). The J call may be mistaken, given a closer DNA end match to TRBJ2-7. The CDR3 spans 14 residues. Germline CDR1 is MNHEY and CDR2 is SVGAGI. CDR3 coding DNA: TGTGCCAGCAGTTACTCGGGACTTTCCTACGAGCAGTACTTC. Its translation: CASSYSGLSYEQYF.

The chain joins TRBV27 to TRBJ1-2, with 10 positions matching TRBD1. V dropped 3 bases and J dropped 4; count of bases not matched to a gene: 8. The CDR3 contains 16 residues. In germline, CDR1 is MNHEY, CDR2 SMNVEV (reference sequence). CDR3 in amino acids: CASSFSGGQGVYGYTF. In nucleotides, the CDR3 is TGTGCCAGCAGTTTCTCCGGAGGACAGGGGGTCTATGGCTACACCTTC.

Concerning this clone: The sample carries other DNA sequences with the same CDR3. The CDR3 spells CASSLGGASYEQYF. The CDR3, as DNA: TGTGCCAGCAGTTTAGGCGGGGCCTCCTACGAGCAGTACTTC. The chain uses TRBV28 and TRBJ2-5; perhaps TRBD2 as D (6 bases). Judging by the DNA end, TRBJ2-7 fits better; the J call may be wrong. There are 14 residues in the CDR3. Germline V CDR1 and CDR2: MDHEN, SYDVKM.

The chain recombines TRBV5-1 with TRBJ1-5, with TRBD1 as a possible D gene (5 bases). There are 22 residues in the CDR3. V was trimmed by 1 base and J by 0 bases, leaving 29 bases between them. Germline loops: CDR1 SGHRS, CDR2 YFSETQ. CDR3 nucleotide sequence: TGCGCCAGCAGCTTGATTTTTTTGGGGTCTGGACACCAAACTTTTAGCAATCAGCCCCAGCATTTT. This encodes CASSLIFLGSGHQTFSNQPQHF.

The chain links TRBV2 to TRBJ1-5, with a possible D match to TRBD1 (5 bases). Trimming cost V 7 bases and J 0 bases, with 19 bases left between them. CDR1 SNHLY and CDR2 FYNNEI come from the germline V gene. The CDR3 consists of 17 residues. The CDR3 bases are TGTGCCAGCACTCACACAGGCCCGTACTATAGCAATCAGCCCCAGCATTTT. Translating it yields CASTHTGPYYSNQPQHF. The complete variable domain, with remaining parts taken from reference TRBV2 and TRBJ1-5, reads EPEVTQTPSHQVTQMGQEVILRCVPISNHLYFYWYRQILGQKVEFLVSFYNNEISEKSEIFDDQFSVERPDGSNFTLKIRSTKLEDSAMYFCASTHTGPYYSNQPQHFGDGTRLSIL.

This chain's CDR3 is CTSNQESGSGANVLTF. In DNA, the CDR3 is TGCACCAGCAACCAAGAATCGGGCTCTGGGGCCAACGTCCTGACTTTC. The genes are TRBV1 and TRBJ2-6; the D call TRBD2 from the table was never checked on the DNA. TRBV1 is tagged as a pseudogene. The length of the CDR3 is 16 residues.

The chain is built from TRBV25-1 and TRBJ1-4; TRBD1 matches at 7 bases. Germline lookup yields CDR1 MGHDK and CDR2 SYGVNS. This CDR3 region has 12 residues. V was pared by 10 bases and J by 4 bases, with 3 bases of the junction left unmatched. CDR3 DNA sequence: TGTGCCACCCAGGGGGTTAATGAAAAACTGTTTTTT. Encoded protein: CATQGVNEKLFF.

The CDR3 DNA reads as TGTGCCAGTAGTATGGATCCGTACAATGAGCAGTTCTTC. Translated: CASSMDPYNEQFF. V is TRBV19 and J is TRBJ2-1; D not certain. Germline loops: CDR1 LNHDA, CDR2 SQIVND (reference sequence). The ends were cut back, 3 bases at V and 4 bases at J, with 7 bases in the middle. The CDR3 is 13 residues long.